This T cell receptor (beta chain) was retrieved from a study of regulatory T cells in long-lasting Graves disease. Germline loops: CDR1 MNHNS, CDR2 SASEGT. V lost 5 bases and J lost 9; bases outside the gene matches: 13. This CDR3 spans 15 amino acids. This clonotype has a count of ten or more. Its antigen is not known. iRepertoire HTBI primers and Arm-PCR of CDR3 regions built TCR beta libraries. TCRdb processed the multiplex PCR reads anew with MiXCR; each CDR3 protein has one entry. This table has about 420,000 distinct CDR3 sequences, 16% appearing once. Time point described: newly diagnosed GD, antithyroid drugs for less than 3 months. After RNA was extracted from PBMCs, the TCR library was made from it. Study-level findings and limits: Persistent disease exhibited a predilection for TRBV28, TRBJ1-2 and TRBJ2-5. Persistent Graves' patients showed reduced TCR diversity versus newly diagnosed patients.

The data also belong to a second study, concerning T cells in Graves' hyperthyroidism and ophthalmopathy. This second report adds: The definition of stable Graves' hyperthyroidism was no ophthalmopathy progression within 18 months. Most thyroid clonotypes expanded above 0.001 appeared in blood too.

The specimen comprised peripheral blood mononuclear cells (PBMCs), sampled at new diagnosis, from a patient treated with antithyroid drugs. The TCR sequence derives from a woman aged 18-29 years with Graves disease. The rearrangement joins TRBV6-1 to TRBJ2-1, with 7 bases fitting TRBD2. The CDR3 coding sequence is TGTGCCAGCAGTCCCGCAGGGAGGGCGTCTGTTGAGCAGTTCTTC. It encodes CASSPAGRASVEQFF.